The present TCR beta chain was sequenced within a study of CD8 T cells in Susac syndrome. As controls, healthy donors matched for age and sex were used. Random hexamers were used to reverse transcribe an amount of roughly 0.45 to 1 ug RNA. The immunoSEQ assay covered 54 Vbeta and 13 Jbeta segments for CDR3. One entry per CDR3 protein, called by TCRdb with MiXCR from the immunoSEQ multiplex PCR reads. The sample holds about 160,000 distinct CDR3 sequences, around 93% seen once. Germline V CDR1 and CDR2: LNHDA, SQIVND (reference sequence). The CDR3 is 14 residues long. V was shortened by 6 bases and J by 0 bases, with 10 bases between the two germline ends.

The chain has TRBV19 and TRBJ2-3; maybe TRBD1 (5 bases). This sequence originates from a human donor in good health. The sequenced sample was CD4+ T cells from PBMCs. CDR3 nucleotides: TGTGCCAGTAGCGTTGGGGCTAGCACAGATACGCAGTATTTT. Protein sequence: CASSVGASTDTQYF.